This T cell receptor (beta chain) was sequenced in a study of T cells expressing NK-cell markers. The CDR3 is 13 amino acids. The germline CDR1 and CDR2 sequences are SGHKS and YYEKEE (reference sequence). Reprocessing the 5' RACE reads, TCRdb reports a single entry for every CDR3 protein and omits DNA. This sample's table has about 430,000 distinct CDR3 sequences. Input material: blood T cells: a sorted CD56 or NKG2C T cell subset, CD4+ or CD8+ T cells, or bulk PBMC T cells (not recorded which). V gene TRBV5-5 combines with J gene TRBJ2-6; no DNA is available, so the TRBD1 call from TCRdb remains unchecked. This receptor was identified in a woman in her fifties or sixties in good health. CDR3 sequence reads: CASSLYDPEVLTF.